Presented here are 24 T cell receptor beta chains from one specimen sequenced in a study of T cells in Graves' hyperthyroidism and ophthalmopathy. Template material for amplifying TCR beta CDR3 regions consisted of RNA transcripts. The HTBI primer set drove a first-round RT-PCR of the TCR CDR3. TCRdb re-called the multiplex PCR reads through MiXCR, storing one row per CDR3 protein. This repertoire shows more than 300,000 distinct CDR3 sequences, 18% found once; its top ten account for less than 45%. Sequencing was carried out using blood. All receptors come from a young man with Graves' ophthalmopathy.

The CDR3 sequence is CASSQEERGGQETQYF. CDR3 nucleotides: TGCGCCAGCAGCCAAGAGGAGCGGGGGGGTCAAGAGACCCAGTACTTC. This chain joins TRBV4-1 and TRBJ2-5; 10 positions match TRBD2. Germline CDR1 reads MGHRA; CDR2 reads YSYEKL. With V trimmed by 0 bases and J by 2 bases, 3 bases remained unmatched. The CDR3 covers 16 residues.

This clonotype was seen repeatedly, ten times or more. V is TRBV7-9 and J is TRBJ1-2; 9 nucleotides match TRBD1. Per germline, CDR1 SEHNR and CDR2 FQNEAQ (reference sequence). The V segment lost 5 bases and the J segment 1 base; nucleotides outside the gene matches: 5. The CDR3 extends over 15 amino acids. The CDR3 DNA follows: TGTGCCAGCAGCCTGGGACAGGGCCTTAACTATGGCTACACCTTC. This codes for CASSLGQGLNYGYTF.

The chain has TRBV27 and TRBJ2-7, with a weak D call TRBD2 (5 bases). CDR3 length equals 15 residues. Germline assignment: CDR1 MNHEY and CDR2 SMNVEV (reference sequence). Trimming cost V 2 bases and J 3 bases, with 14 bases left between them. The CDR3 bases are TGTGCCAGCAGTTTAATCGCCGGGATTAGCTACGAGCAGTACTTC. Amino acids: CASSLIAGISYEQYF.

In its sample, this clonotype was seen a few times. The gene calls are TRBV20-1 and TRBJ1-2; D not certain. The CDR3 consists of 13 residues. V was shortened by 5 bases and J by 0 bases, with 10 bases between the two germline ends. Germline V gene sequence: CDR1 DFQATT, CDR2 SNEGSKA (reference sequence). The DNA for the CDR3 is TGCAGTGCTCCCGACGTTGCTAACTATGGCTACACCTTC. Translating gives CSAPDVANYGYTF.

This clonotype appeared a single time. CDR3 nucleotide sequence: TGTGCCAGCAGCGTAGATCCAGGGGAGGGTGAAGCTTTCTTT. Translation: CASSVDPGEGEAFF. The chain carries TRBV9 and TRBJ1-1, with D possibly being TRBD1 (6 bases). The CDR3 totals 14 residues. The germline V gene has CDR1 SGDLS and CDR2 YYNGEE. V gave up 0 bases and J gave up 7 bases, with 13 bases separating them.

This clonotype was detected ten times or more. The chain joins TRBV11-1 to TRBJ2-1, with 8 positions matching TRBD1. Germline V gene sequence: CDR1 SGHAT, CDR2 FQDESV (reference sequence). Germline trimming cut 3 bases from V and 0 bases from J; bases unmatched to any gene: 1. The CDR3 is 15 residues long. DNA of the CDR3: TGTGCCAGCAGCTTTGGACAGGGCTCCTACAATGAGCAGTTCTTC. Translation gives CASSFGQGSYNEQFF.

This clonotype occurred many times. This chain connects TRBV18 to TRBJ1-2; D gene ambiguous. Germline values: CDR1 KGHSH, CDR2 LQKENI. CDR3 length: 14 amino acids. The ends were cut back, 2 bases at V and 2 bases at J, with 9 bases in the middle. The CDR3 protein is CASSPGRPNYGYTF. The CDR3 region has the DNA TGTGCCAGCTCACCAGGCAGGCCAAACTATGGCTACACCTTC.

The V and J genes are TRBV29-1 and TRBJ1-2, with TRBD1 as a possible D gene (5 bases). CDR3 length: 12 amino acids. Trimming stripped 5 bases from V and 5 bases from J, with 12 bases between. Germline V gene data show CDR1 as SQVTM and CDR2 as ANQGSEA. The chain's CDR3 is CSVFRTPYGYTF. The CDR3 DNA is TGCAGCGTTTTCCGGACACCATATGGCTACACCTTC.

This clonotype was detected only a few times. This chain links TRBV19 with TRBJ2-2; perhaps TRBD1 as D (5 bases). Germline V gene lookup returns CDR1 LNHDA and CDR2 SQIVND (reference sequence). The CDR3 contains 13 residues. Trimming removed 6 bases at V and 5 bases at J, with 10 bases between. Here the CDR3 DNA reads TGTGCCAGTAGGATGTCAGGGACCGGGGAGCTGTTTTTT. It encodes CASRMSGTGELFF.

The J gene is TRBJ1-3, the V gene TRBV6-1, with TRBD1 matching 7 bases. There are 14 residues in the CDR3. Per germline, CDR1 MNHNS and CDR2 SASEGT. The ends lost 5 bases at V and 0 bases at J; junction bases unmatched: 1. The DNA for the CDR3 is TGTGCCAGCAGTACAGGGGACTCTGGAAACACCATATATTTT. Protein: CASSTGDSGNTIYF.

This clonotype has ten or more counts. This rearrangement joins TRBV2 to TRBJ1-4, with 7 nucleotides matching TRBD1. CDR1 and CDR2 (germline): SNHLY, FYNNEI. The CDR3 sequence is 15 residues long. V dropped 10 bases and J dropped 1; count of bases not matched to a gene: 9. CDR3 nucleotide sequence: TGTGCCATCAACACAGGGGACGGAACTAATGAAAAACTGTTTTTT. It translates to CAINTGDGTNEKLFF.

This chain connects TRBV6-1 to TRBJ2-7; either TRBD1 or TRBD2 may supply D (5 bases each). Trimming stripped 6 bases from V and 9 bases from J, with 18 bases between. Germline V CDR1 and CDR2: MNHNS, SASEGT. The CDR3 spans 13 residues. Here the CDR3 DNA reads TGTGCCAGCAGAGATACCGGGGCCGCGGTGCAGTACTTC. Protein: CASRDTGAAVQYF.

This clonotype occurred once. The chain carries TRBV12-3 or TRBV12-4 and TRBJ1-5, with TRBD1 identical over 8 bases. The CDR3 has 13 residues. The J segment lost 6 bases and the V segment lost 6 bases, leaving 4 bases of the junction unmatched. Here the CDR3 reads CASSFRGPQPQHF. In nucleotides, the CDR3 is TGTGCCAGCAGCTTCAGGGGGCCTCAGCCCCAGCATTTT.

This clonotype has just a few counts. This rearrangement joins TRBV3-1 to TRBJ2-1, with 8 bases lining up with TRBD1. Losses at the gene ends were 4 bases for V and 1 base for J; bases not matched to a gene: 12. CDR1 and CDR2 (germline): LGHDT, YNNKEL (reference sequence). This CDR3 has 18 residues. The CDR3 sequence is CASSREQGVGGSYNEQFF. The CDR3 DNA sequence: TGTGCCAGCAGCCGGGAACAGGGGGTTGGTGGGTCCTACAATGAGCAGTTCTTC.

This clonotype was detected many times. The chain recombines TRBV2 with TRBJ2-4; the match to TRBD2 covers 8 bases. Trimming removed 0 bases from V and 8 bases from J; junction bases left unmatched: 6. CDR3 length: 15 amino acids. Germline CDR1 is SNHLY and CDR2 is FYNNEI. The CDR3 region has the DNA TGTGCCAGCAGTGAAGCGCGTTTCGGGGGGGACATTCAGTACTTC. Translation: CASSEARFGGDIQYF.

The V and J genes are TRBV2 and TRBJ2-5, with D perhaps TRBD2 (7 bases). Germline V gene lookup returns CDR1 SNHLY and CDR2 FYNNEI. The CDR3 sequence is 13 residues long. Trimming took off 4 bases at V and 5 bases at J, with 11 bases between the two ends. CDR3 in DNA: TGTGCCAGCAGTGGGGGGCGGGGGGAGACCCAGTACTTC. Its protein product is CASSGGRGETQYF.

There are a few counts of this clonotype. The chain carries TRBV18 and TRBJ2-1; perhaps TRBD1 as D (6 bases). V gave up 5 bases and J gave up 9 bases, with 11 bases separating them. CDR3 length: 12 amino acids. The germline CDR1 and CDR2 sequences are KGHSH and LQKENI. CDR3 sequence: CASSRTGSEQFF. DNA for the CDR3: TGTGCCAGCTCAAGAACAGGGTCTGAGCAGTTCTTC.

A single count supports this clonotype. This sequence joins TRBV7-9 and TRBJ2-3; 11 positions match TRBD2. Losses at the gene ends were 6 bases for V and 4 bases for J; bases not matched to a gene: 12. The CDR3 is 17 amino acids. CDR1 is SEHNR and CDR2 is FQNEAQ in the germline V gene (reference sequence). CDR3 amino acids: CASSRDSSGGSSDTQYF. CDR3 bases: TGTGCCAGCAGTCGGGACTCTAGCGGGGGGTCCTCAGATACGCAGTATTTT.

This clonotype was counted ten times or more. V and J are TRBV2 and TRBJ1-5; perhaps TRBD1 as D (5 bases). With 11 bases removed from V and 3 bases from J, the gap between germline ends came to 14 bases. Germline CDR1 reads SNHLY; CDR2 reads FYNNEI. There are 13 residues in the CDR3. This CDR3 is CAGSQGLNQPQHF. For the CDR3, the DNA is TGTGCCGGCTCCCAGGGCCTCAATCAGCCCCAGCATTTT.

This clonotype was counted many times. V usage is TRBV7-2 and J usage is TRBJ1-4; D not certain. Germline-derived CDR1 and CDR2 are SGHTA and FQGNSA. The length of the CDR3 is 17 residues. The V end lost 0 bases, the J end lost 8 bases, and 19 bases lay between the germline ends. CDR3 sequence: CASSLAWPGAWQEKLFF. In DNA, the CDR3 is TGTGCCAGCAGCTTAGCGTGGCCTGGAGCATGGCAGGAAAAACTGTTTTTT.

This chain joins TRBV5-8 and TRBJ1-6, with TRBD1 identical over 9 bases. V lost 2 bases and J lost 14; bases outside the gene matches: 14. The CDR3 has 16 residues. Germline V gene data show CDR1 as SGHTS and CDR2 as YDEGEE. The CDR3 DNA reads as TGTGCCAGCAGCTTTGAAACGGGACAGGGCCTGGGGGCCCTCCACTTT. Encoded protein: CASSFETGQGLGALHF. Using reference TRBV5-8 and TRBJ1-6 for the parts outside the CDR3, the full variable domain is EAGVTQSPTHLIKTRGQQATLRCSPISGHTSVYWYQQALGLGLQFLLWYDEGEERNRGNFPPRFSGRQFPNYSSELNVNALELEDSALYLCASSFETGQGLGALHFGNGTRLTVT.

This clonotype was recorded at least ten times. The chain carries TRBV7-6 and TRBJ2-3; D is possibly TRBD1 or TRBD2 (5 bases each). From germline, CDR1 is SGHVS and CDR2 FNYEAQ. Trimming took 4 bases from V and 6 from J, leaving 5 bases between them. The CDR3 runs to 11 residues. CDR3 DNA: TGTGCCAGCAGCTGGGGGGATACGCAGTATTTT. This translates into CASSWGDTQYF.

This clonotype was detected once. The V call is TRBV7-2, the J call TRBJ1-2, with 8 bases fitting TRBD1. Trimming at V came to 3 bases and at J to 5 bases, leaving 8 bases not matched to a gene. The germline CDR1 and CDR2 sequences are SGHTA and FQGNSA. The CDR3 has 15 residues. The CDR3 loop is CASSLDGQGLYGYTF. The DNA for the CDR3 is TGTGCCAGCAGCTTGGACGGACAGGGCTTGTATGGCTACACCTTC.

This clonotype has a count of ten or more. J is TRBJ1-5 and V is TRBV6-2 or TRBV6-3; D uncertain. This CDR3 is built from 13 residues. The V end was cut by 4 bases, the J end by 3 bases, with 7 bases between. Germline V gene data show CDR1 as MNHEY and CDR2 as SVGEGT. CDR3 protein: CASSSAFNQPQHF. The CDR3 bases are TGTGCCAGCAGTTCAGCCTTCAATCAGCCCCAGCATTTT.